Listed below are T cell receptor beta chains from one sample, sequenced in a study of regulatory T cells in long-lasting Graves disease. TCRdb ran MiXCR on the multiplex PCR reads and lists one entry per CDR3 protein. This sample yields about 440,000 distinct CDR3 sequences, of which about 16% are seen a single time; about 25% belongs to the top ten. The data also belong to a second study, concerning T cells in Graves' hyperthyroidism and ophthalmopathy.

Sequencing used peripheral blood mononuclear cells (PBMCs), obtained at new diagnosis, from a patient treated with antithyroid drugs. These receptors were collected from a young woman with Graves disease. Both conserved end residues are part of each CDR3. A D gene is named only where the DNA matches it firmly. Size tells how often a clone was seen (once, few, many) or the class of an expanded clone, and some rows leave it out.

v_call	j_call	clone_size	d_call	cdr3_aa	cdr3_nt
TRBV7-8	TRBJ1-4	few	NA	CASSLFQGYNEKLFF	TGTGCCAGCAGCTTATTTCAGGGCTATAATGAAAAACTGTTTTTT
TRBV2	TRBJ2-7	many	NA	CASRFDSYEQYF	TGTGCCAGCAGGTTTGACTCCTACGAGCAGTACTTC
TRBV6-5	TRBJ2-1	many	NA	CASSSGGDPYNEQFF	TGTGCCAGCAGTTCTGGGGGAGACCCCTACAATGAGCAGTTCTTC
TRBV19	TRBJ2-6	few	NA	CASSMGPRAGANVLTF	TGTGCCAGTAGTATGGGGCCCAGGGCCGGGGCCAACGTCCTGACTTTC
TRBV6-2/TRBV6-3	TRBJ2-3	few	NA	CASSSRGRDTQYF	TGTGCCAGCAGTTCCCGGGGCCGGGATACGCAGTATTTT
TRBV3-1	TRBJ2-1	many	NA	CASSQDSVPPNEQFF	TGTGCCAGCAGCCAAGATAGCGTCCCGCCCAATGAGCAGTTCTTC
TRBV3-1	TRBJ2-7	few	TRBD2	CASSQVAVGTSGREQYF	TGTGCCAGCAGCCAAGTCGCCGTGGGGACTAGCGGAAGAGAGCAGTACTTC
TRBV29-1	TRBJ2-1	NA	TRBD1	CSVVVGTEPYEQFF	TGCAGCGTTGTTGTCGGGACAGAACCCTACGAGCAGTTCTTC
TRBV20-1	TRBJ1-1	many	NA	CSFMKGGNTEAFF	TGCAGTTTCATGAAGGGCGGGAACACTGAAGCTTTCTTT
TRBV27	TRBJ1-1	many	NA	CASMEHNLGTEAFF	TGTGCCAGCATGGAACACAACCTGGGCACTGAAGCTTTCTTT
TRBV15	TRBJ2-5	NA	TRBD2	CATSSGGLAGGVQETQYF	TGTGCCACCAGTTCTGGGGGACTAGCGGGAGGGGTCCAAGAGACCCAGTACTTC
TRBV20-1	TRBJ2-5	many	TRBD2	CSARGFSGRAGETQYF	TGCAGTGCTAGAGGGTTTAGCGGGAGGGCAGGGGAGACCCAGTACTTC
TRBV5-1	TRBJ2-2	NA	TRBD2	CASSLGTSGSITGELFF	TGCGCCAGCAGCTTGGGGACTAGCGGGAGTATCACCGGGGAGCTGTTTTTT
TRBV10-3	TRBJ2-2	NA	NA	CAISEPIVDGELFF	TGTGCCATCAGTGAGCCGATAGTCGACGGGGAGCTGTTTTTT
TRBV5-1	TRBJ1-3	many	NA	CASSPRSGNTIYF	TGTGCCAGCAGCCCTCGCTCTGGAAACACCATATATTTT
TRBV20-1	TRBJ2-7	many	NA	CSASHGQSGWQYF	TGCAGTGCTTCACATGGACAGTCCGGGTGGCAGTACTTC
TRBV6-1	TRBJ2-2	few	TRBD2	CASSPPGLVSTGELFF	TGTGCCAGCAGTCCCCCCGGACTAGTTTCCACCGGGGAGCTGTTTTTT
TRBV28	TRBJ1-2	many	NA	CASSTDNYGYTF	TGTGCCAGCAGTACAGATAACTATGGCTACACCTTC
TRBV9	TRBJ1-1	NA	TRBD1	CASSVRGGTGTTEAFF	TGTGCCAGCAGCGTCCGTGGAGGGACAGGGACCACTGAAGCTTTCTTT
TRBV28	TRBJ1-6	few	NA	CASSLVRGTNSPLHF	TGTGCCAGCAGCTTAGTGAGGGGTACTAATTCACCCCTCCACTTT
TRBV20-1	TRBJ2-1	many	NA	CSARDPAFQQFF	TGCAGTGCTAGAGATCCGGCGTTTCAGCAGTTCTTC
TRBV19	TRBJ2-1	few	NA	CASSIQDRSYNEQFF	TGTGCCAGTAGTATACAGGACCGCTCCTACAATGAGCAGTTCTTC
TRBV10-1	TRBJ2-7	few	NA	CASSAGTLYEQYF	TGCGCCAGCAGTGCCGGGACACTCTACGAGCAGTACTTC
TRBV7-3	TRBJ2-2	NA	TRBD2	CASSPSRSGAGELFF	TGTGCCAGCAGCCCAAGCAGGAGCGGGGCCGGGGAGCTGTTTTTT
TRBV3-1	TRBJ2-1	few	NA	CASSDGQSEQFF	TGTGCCAGCAGCGACGGACAGTCTGAGCAGTTCTTC
TRBV7-2	TRBJ1-3	few	TRBD1	CASRYRGSSGNTIYF	TGTGCCAGCAGATACAGGGGGTCCTCTGGAAACACCATATATTTT
TRBV4-2	TRBJ2-7	few	TRBD2	CASSQGKSGRPTYEQYF	TGTGCCAGCAGCCAAGGGAAGAGCGGGAGGCCAACCTACGAGCAGTACTTC
TRBV2	TRBJ2-1	NA	TRBD2	CATTGTRTPNEQFF	TGTGCCACCACCGGGACTAGAACCCCCAATGAGCAGTTCTTC
TRBV2	TRBJ2-1	many	TRBD2	CASSERREMIF	TGTGCCAGCAGTGAACGGCGGGAGATGATCTTC
TRBV6-1	TRBJ1-5	NA	NA	CASSEFGGDQPQHF	TGTGCCAGCAGTGAATTTGGTGGGGATCAGCCCCAGCATTTT
TRBV20-1	TRBJ2-1	many	TRBD2	CSARGGRTYNEQFF	TGCAGTGCTAGAGGCGGGAGGACCTACAATGAGCAGTTCTTC
TRBV28	TRBJ2-7	NA	NA	CANSRSSYEQYF	TGTGCCAACAGCCGTTCATCCTACGAGCAGTACTTC
TRBV12-3/TRBV12-4	TRBJ2-3	many	NA	CASSNGRDTQYF	TGTGCCAGCAGTAATGGGAGAGATACGCAGTATTTT
TRBV30	TRBJ2-1	few	TRBD1	CAWSQGARYNEQFF	TGTGCCTGGTCTCAGGGGGCTCGGTACAATGAGCAGTTCTTC
TRBV5-5	TRBJ2-7	many	TRBD2	CASSLRTSGSYEQYF	TGTGCCAGCAGCTTACGGACTAGCGGGAGCTACGAGCAGTACTTC
TRBV11-1	TRBJ2-1	many	TRBD2	CASSLGLSSGSIIEQFF	TGTGCCAGCAGCTTAGGTCTTTCTAGCGGGAGTATCATTGAGCAGTTCTTC
TRBV5-1	TRBJ1-6	once	NA	CASSPQSGGHSPLHF	TGCGCCAGCAGCCCCCAATCCGGCGGGCATTCACCCCTCCACTTT
TRBV19	TRBJ1-5	few	NA	CASSIPGHPNQPQHF	TGTGCCAGTAGTATACCAGGACATCCCAATCAGCCCCAGCATTTT
TRBV2	TRBJ1-2	many	NA	CATRTPTWGYTF	TGTGCCACCCGGACACCCACGTGGGGCTACACCTTC
TRBV7-9	TRBJ1-1	NA	NA	CASSVPRGVTEAFF	TGTGCCAGCAGCGTACCTCGCGGGGTCACTGAAGCTTTCTTT
TRBV6-2/TRBV6-3	TRBJ2-7	few	TRBD1	CASSYGTGYYEQYF	TGTGCCAGCAGTTACGGGACAGGTTATTACGAGCAGTACTTC
TRBV10-1	TRBJ2-1	NA	TRBD2	CASSELAGGPGNEQFF	TGCGCCAGCAGTGAGTTAGCGGGAGGGCCGGGGAATGAGCAGTTCTTC
TRBV29-1	TRBJ1-2	NA	NA	CSVESEDYGYTF	TGCAGCGTTGAATCTGAGGACTATGGCTACACCTTC
TRBV28	TRBJ1-2	NA	TRBD1	CASSFSDRGLYGYTF	TGTGCCAGCAGTTTCTCCGACAGGGGATTGTATGGCTACACCTTC
TRBV20-1	TRBJ2-3	few	NA	CSAIASGTDTQYF	TGCAGTGCTATTGCTAGCGGCACAGATACGCAGTATTTT
TRBV10-2	TRBJ2-7	many	NA	CASSETGVAGTYEQYF	TGCGCCAGCAGTGAGACAGGGGTAGCGGGGACTTACGAGCAGTACTTC
TRBV7-2	TRBJ1-1	many	NA	CASSSYSLQYPEAFF	TGTGCCAGCAGCTCCTACTCCTTACAGTATCCAGAAGCTTTCTTT
TRBV5-1	TRBJ2-3	NA	NA	CASSLEVPSTDTQYF	TGCGCCAGCAGCTTGGAGGTCCCCAGCACAGATACGCAGTATTTT
TRBV18	TRBJ1-1	many	NA	CASSPGDRTEAFF	TGTGCCAGCTCACCAGGGGACCGGACTGAAGCTTTCTTT
TRBV20-1	TRBJ1-1	many	TRBD1	CSAQDRVGTEAFF	TGCAGTGCTCAGGACAGGGTAGGAACTGAAGCTTTCTTT
TRBV18	TRBJ2-5	many	NA	CASSPPKGVGETQYF	TGTGCCAGCTCACCACCGAAAGGAGTGGGCGAGACCCAGTACTTC